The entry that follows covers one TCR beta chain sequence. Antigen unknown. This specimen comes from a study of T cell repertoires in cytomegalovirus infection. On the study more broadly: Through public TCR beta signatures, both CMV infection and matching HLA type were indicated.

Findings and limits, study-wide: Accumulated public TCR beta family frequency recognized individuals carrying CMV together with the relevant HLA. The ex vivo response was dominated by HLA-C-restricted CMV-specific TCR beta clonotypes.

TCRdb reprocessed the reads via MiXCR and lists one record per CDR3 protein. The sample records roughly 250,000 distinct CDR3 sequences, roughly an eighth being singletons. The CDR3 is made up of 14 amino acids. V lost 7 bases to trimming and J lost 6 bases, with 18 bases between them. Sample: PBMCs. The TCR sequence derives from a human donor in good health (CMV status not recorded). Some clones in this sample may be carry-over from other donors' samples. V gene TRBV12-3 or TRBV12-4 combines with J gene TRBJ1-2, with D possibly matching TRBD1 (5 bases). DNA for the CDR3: TGTGCCAGCACTCGGGGCGGGAGGAAGGATGGCTACACCTTC. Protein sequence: CASTRGGRKDGYTF.